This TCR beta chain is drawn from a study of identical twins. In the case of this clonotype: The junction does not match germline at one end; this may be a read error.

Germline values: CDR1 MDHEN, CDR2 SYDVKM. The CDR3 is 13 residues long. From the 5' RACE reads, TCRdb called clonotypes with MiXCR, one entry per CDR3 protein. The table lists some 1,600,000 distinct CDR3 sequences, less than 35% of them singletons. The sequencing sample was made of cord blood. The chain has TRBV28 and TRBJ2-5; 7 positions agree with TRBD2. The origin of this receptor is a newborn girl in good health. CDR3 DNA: TGTACCAGCAGTTTGGGAGGGGAAGAGACCCAGTACTTC. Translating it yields CTSSLGGEETQYF.